These 15 T cell receptor beta chains share one sample of origin, sequenced in a study of blood T cell repertoires in COVID-19. Method: immunoSEQ multiplex PCR; TCRdb's copy keeps in-frame clones and lacks some. The repertoire holds roughly 450,000 clones, around 90% seen once, with 0.6% in the top ten. Sequencing was done on a sample of PBMCs or T cells enriched from blood (not recorded which). These receptors were taken from a man aged 18-30 years who had recovered from COVID-19.

This clone came up a few times. The V gene is TRBV30, the J gene TRBJ1-6; TRBD1 matches 9 bases. CDR1 is GTSNPN, CDR2 SVGIG, per germline (reference sequence). CDR3 size: 15 residues. The V and J ends lost 0 bases and 8 bases, in that order; junction bases with no gene match: 5. This chain's CDR3 is CAWSVGTGRYSPLHF. In DNA form, the CDR3 reads TGTGCCTGGAGTGTAGGGACAGGGAGATATTCACCCCTCCACTTT.

The V gene is TRBV5-1, the J gene TRBJ1-6; 7 bases map to TRBD1. The trim removed 3 bases at V and 6 bases at J, leaving 3 bases unmatched. Germline V lookup: CDR1 SGHRS, CDR2 YFSETQ. The CDR3 has 14 residues. CDR3 coding DNA: TGCGCCAGCAGCTCCCGGGACAGTAATTCACCCCTCCACTTT. This encodes CASSSRDSNSPLHF.

The chain joins TRBV5-4 to TRBJ1-4; TRBD1 matches 8 bases. The CDR3 spans 15 residues. Germline CDR1 is SGHNT and CDR2 is YYREEE (reference sequence). V lost 4 bases to trimming and J lost 5 bases; unmatched junction nucleotides: 7. The CDR3 bases are TGTGCCAGCAGCACCGGACAGGGACTAAATGAAAAACTGTTTTTT. The encoded protein is CASSTGQGLNEKLFF.

The genes are TRBV6-5 and TRBJ1-5, with D possibly matching TRBD1 (6 bases). The germline CDR1 and CDR2 sequences are MNHEY and SVGAGI. This CDR3 has 13 residues. With 6 bases removed from V and 5 bases from J, the gap between germline ends came to 11 bases. The CDR3 DNA reads TGTGCCAGCAGCTTGGACAGTTATCAGCCCCAGCATTTT. Its translation is CASSLDSYQPQHF.

V gene TRBV24-1 combines with J gene TRBJ2-2, with 11 bases lining up with TRBD2. In germline, CDR1 is KGHDR, CDR2 SFDVKD. V was clipped by 6 bases and J by 0 bases; unmatched bases: 2. This CDR3 region has 16 residues. As DNA, the CDR3 is TGTGCCACCAGTCAGACTAGCGGGGCGAACACCGGGGAGCTGTTTTTT. Translating gives CATSQTSGANTGELFF.

V and J are TRBV7-9 and TRBJ1-5; the match to TRBD1 covers 7 bases. This CDR3 comprises 16 residues. CDR1 is SEHNR, CDR2 FQNEAQ, per germline (reference sequence). The V segment lost 0 bases and the J segment 3 bases; nucleotides outside the gene matches: 5. The CDR3 here is CASSLALGQLNQPQHF. The CDR3 nucleotides are TGTGCCAGCAGCTTAGCGTTGGGACAGCTCAATCAGCCCCAGCATTTT.

The V gene is TRBV3-1 (or the pseudogene TRBV3-2), the J gene TRBJ2-5; no clear D gene. The CDR3 extends over 12 amino acids. Germline CDR1 is LGHDT and CDR2 is YNNKEL (reference sequence). V shed 0 bases and J shed 5 bases, with 4 bases lying between them. CDR3 protein: CASSQEGETQYF. CDR3 coding DNA: TGTGCCAGCAGCCAAGAGGGCGAGACCCAGTACTTC.

J is TRBJ1-6 and V is TRBV27; TRBD1 agrees at 7 bases. The J segment lost 16 bases and the V segment lost 2 bases, leaving 14 bases of the junction unmatched. Germline loops: CDR1 MNHEY, CDR2 SMNVEV (reference sequence). The CDR3 loop spans 15 amino acids. CDR3 bases: TGTGCCAGCAGTTTACGCTGGACAGGAGGCCAACAACTCCACTTT. Its translation is CASSLRWTGGQQLHF.

This chain connects TRBV28 to TRBJ2-7, with TRBD1 matching over 9 bases. Losses at the gene ends were 4 bases for V and 5 bases for J; bases not matched to a gene: 12. The CDR3 loop spans 16 amino acids. Germline lookup yields CDR1 MDHEN and CDR2 SYDVKM. The CDR3 sequence: CASSSTGQGFRDEQYF. The CDR3 region has the DNA TGTGCCAGCAGTTCAACGGGACAGGGCTTTAGGGACGAGCAGTACTTC.

A single count supports this clone. The chain uses TRBV5-1 and TRBJ1-1; no definite D call. There are 13 residues in the CDR3. Germline CDR1 and CDR2: SGHRS and YFSETQ. V was cut by 0 bases and J by 1 base, with 4 bases left in between. CDR3 nucleotide sequence: TGCGCCAGCAGCTTGGAAGCGAACACTGAAGCTTTCTTT. Amino acid sequence: CASSLEANTEAFF.

The V gene is TRBV4-1, the J gene TRBJ1-5; 7 positions agree with TRBD1. Germline lookup yields CDR1 MGHRA and CDR2 YSYEKL. The CDR3 runs to 15 residues. Trimming took 2 bases from V and 1 from J; bases not matched to a gene: 2. The DNA of the CDR3 is TGCGCCAGCAGCCAAACAGGGGCGAGCAATCAGCCCCAGCATTTT. As protein: CASSQTGASNQPQHF.

The chain combines TRBV6-5 with TRBJ2-7; 8 nucleotides line up with TRBD1. Germline V CDR1 and CDR2: MNHEY, SVGAGI. This CDR3 has 14 residues. V lost 8 bases and J lost 4; bases outside the gene matches: 10. The CDR3 bases are TGTGCCAGCCAAGCCACAGGGGGGAGGTACGAGCAGTACTTC. Translation: CASQATGGRYEQYF.

The chain has TRBV11-2 and TRBJ1-1, with D possibly matching TRBD1 (5 bases). The CDR3 covers 14 residues. Germline V gene lookup returns CDR1 SGHAT and CDR2 FQNNGV. Trimming pared 5 bases from V and 1 base from J, leaving 11 bases between. This chain's CDR3 is CASSLNTGNTEAFF. DNA of the CDR3: TGTGCCAGCAGCCTAAATACAGGGAACACTGAAGCTTTCTTT.

On this clone: This specimen includes other DNA sequences encoding the same CDR3. The V call is TRBV4-1, the J call TRBJ1-4; possible D gene TRBD1, 5 bases. V lost 1 base, J lost 0 bases, and 6 bases lay in between. The germline gives CDR1 MGHRA, CDR2 YSYEKL. CDR3 size: 15 residues. The CDR3 DNA reads TGCGCCAGCAGCCAAGGACAGTCAACTAATGAAAAACTGTTTTTT. This codes for CASSQGQSTNEKLFF.

This chain connects TRBV6-5 to TRBJ2-7, with D possibly TRBD1 on 6 matching bases. CDR3 length: 14 amino acids. Per the germline V gene, CDR1 is MNHEY and CDR2 is SVGAGI. The V and J ends lost 6 bases and 5 bases respectively, with 17 bases between them. The CDR3 DNA is TGTGCCAGCAGCACCGGGACATCCGTTAACGAGCAGTACTTC. Its protein is CASSTGTSVNEQYF.